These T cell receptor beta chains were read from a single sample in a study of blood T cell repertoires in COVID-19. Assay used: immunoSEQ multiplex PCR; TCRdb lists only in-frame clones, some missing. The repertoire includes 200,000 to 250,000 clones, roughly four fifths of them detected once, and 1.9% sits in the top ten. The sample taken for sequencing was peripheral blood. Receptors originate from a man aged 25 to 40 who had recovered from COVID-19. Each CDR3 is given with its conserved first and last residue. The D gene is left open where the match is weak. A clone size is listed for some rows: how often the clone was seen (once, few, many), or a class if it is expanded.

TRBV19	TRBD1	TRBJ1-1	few	TGTGCCAGTACGAGATTACAGGGGGCAGGGGCTGAAGCTTTCTTT	CASTRLQGAGAEAFF
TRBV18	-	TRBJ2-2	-	TGTGCCAGCTCACCAAAGTTCGGGGGGCCCAACACCGGGGAGCTGTTTTTT	CASSPKFGGPNTGELFF
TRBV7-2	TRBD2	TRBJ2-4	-	TGTGCCAGCAGCTCGATCGGAGGACTAGCGGCAGCCAAAAACATTCAGTACTTC	CASSSIGGLAAAKNIQYF
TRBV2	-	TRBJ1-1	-	TGTGCCAGCAACCTAGGGGCCGACACTGAAGCTTTCTTT	CASNLGADTEAFF
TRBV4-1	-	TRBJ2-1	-	TGCGCCAGCAGCCAACTTCCGGGCCTAGCGAATGAGCAGTTCTTC	CASSQLPGLANEQFF
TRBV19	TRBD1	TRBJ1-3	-	TGTGCCAGTTCTCTTGGGACAGCGAGTTCCTCTGGAAACACCATATATTTT	CASSLGTASSSGNTIYF
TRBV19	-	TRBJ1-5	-	TGTGCCAGTAGTCCTGGGCAGGGTGTCCAGCCCCAGCATTTT	CASSPGQGVQPQHF
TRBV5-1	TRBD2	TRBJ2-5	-	TGCGCCAGCAGCTTGGCCGGTAGCGGGGGGCAAGAGACCCAGTACTTC	CASSLAGSGGQETQYF
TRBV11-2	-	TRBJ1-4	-	TGTGCCAGCAGCCCCGGCAGGGCTGGGGAAAAACTGTTTTTT	CASSPGRAGEKLFF
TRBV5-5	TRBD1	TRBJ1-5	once	TGTGCCAGCAGCCCGCAGGGGGATAGAGATCAGCCCCAGCATTTT	CASSPQGDRDQPQHF